The TCR beta chain under discussion was sequenced for a study of control samples from healthy donors and cancer patients. Sequencing used immunoSEQ multiplex PCR; TCRdb keeps in-frame clones, though not all of them. The sample contains 120,000 or so clones, roughly 84% of which appear only once. The V end lost 3 bases, the J end lost 8 bases, and 14 bases lay between the germline ends. The CDR3 totals 13 residues. The sequence was collected from a man in his forties in good health. The sequencing input was blood. The chain joins TRBV12-3 or TRBV12-4 to TRBJ2-7; possible D gene TRBD2, 5 bases. CDR3 protein: CASSFTPSPKQYF. DNA for the CDR3: TGTGCCAGCAGTTTTACCCCTAGCCCTAAGCAGTACTTC.